The T cell receptor beta chain under discussion was sequenced for a study of blood T cell repertoires in COVID-19. Sequencing used immunoSEQ multiplex PCR; TCRdb keeps in-frame clones, though not all of them. The sample carries a few hundred thousand clones, 88% recorded once. This CDR3 is built from 16 residues. From germline, CDR1 is ENHRY and CDR2 SYGVKD. V was cut by 7 bases and J by 2 bases, with 21 bases left in between. The receptor was derived from a woman aged 25 to 39 who had recovered from COVID-19. The chain uses TRBV10-3 and TRBJ2-7; D possibly corresponds to TRBD2 (7 bases). Sequencing input: PBMCs or T cells enriched from blood (not recorded which). The CDR3, as DNA: TGTGCCATCACCTCCGGGGGGCCTGGGTACCCCTACGAGCAGTACTTC. It codes for CAITSGGPGYPYEQYF.